Here is one TCR beta chain with its context. What antigen it recognizes has not been identified. The input lacks base qualities; no much larger clone sits a single base away. These data originate in a study of monozygotic twins with cystic fibrosis (dated by TCRdb to about 2021). Regarding the complete study: Barcoded libraries were prepared with roughly 15 PCR cycles from three micrograms of fragmented DNA. Data for three of the twin pairs had been reported earlier in a different context. On the day blood was drawn, the twins' weight-for-height and FEVPerc (FEV1 disease centile) were ranked against those of the 950 to 1,200 cohort participants. To assess genetic influence on V and J gene usage, the study compared TCR beta repertoires within and across 16 monozygotic twin pairs with cystic fibrosis. Made up mostly of children and adolescents, the cohort included ten female and six male twin pairs ranging in age from about 2.0 to 36.4 years, with a median of about 9.1 years.

The twin pairs came from the European Cystic Fibrosis Twin and Sibling Study Cohort, which recruited patients from 150 or so CF clinics across 14 European countries. Zygosity and CFTR genotype were verified in-house, with zygosity tested by multiplex PCR of nine short tandem repeat loci. Each twin gave a peripheral blood sample, and clinical parameters were documented on that same day of blood sampling. Phenol/chloroform extraction was used to isolate genomic DNA from peripheral blood cells, and the DNA was then kept in TE buffer at 4 degrees C. Study-wide conclusions, independent of this receptor: The greatest similarity to the co-twin was observed for V gene usage in 13 of 16 pairs and for J usage in 8 of 16 pairs, which suggested genetic constraints. Sharing of nucleotide-identical clonotypes was significantly greater within monozygotic CF twin pairs than between unrelated CF individuals (P = 0.000026, Mann-Whitney). Simpson clonality was generally low (median around 0.01), suggesting a naive-dominated repertoire, with higher clonality in the most severely affected patients. Only a small cohort was studied, and no association of shared CDR3 numbers with age, concordance or disease severity was found.

TCR beta CDR3 regions were amplified by multiplex PCR using the immunoSEQ immune profiling system, following the manufacturer's instructions. An Illumina NextSeq system was used to carry out the sequencing. The original methods were these. Sequence data were processed on the immunoSEQ Analyzer platform, and clonality was computed as the square root of Simpson's index of productive rearrangements. V and J usage similarity was measured by Jensen-Shannon distance, and CDR3 generation probabilities were computed with OLGA. Shared CDR3 sequences were searched against the immuneACCESS database (August 2020) and VDJdb (December 2020). TCRdb took this table from immuneACCESS and kept in-frame rearrangements with V and J called. Such tables lack part of the clones; where checked against another copy, unresolved V genes explain under half of the gap, and the rest is unexplained. The DNA was the basis for D and trimming; V, J and clone size are from that table. This sample comprises about 23,000 clones, about 97% of them detected only once. The leading ten clones occupy under 0.15% of the sample.

Via the germline V gene (reference sequence), CDR1 is LNHNV and CDR2 YYDKDF. Measured from the cysteine to the phenylalanine, the CDR3 is 16 residues long. Solely the CDR3 DNA is kept, with 48 bases framed from the first base. At the junction V is shortened by 3 bases and J by 10 bases, with 24 bases in between. The chain is assembled from TRBV15 and TRBJ1-1; TRBD1 is a possible D gene, resting on 6 matching bases. This TCR came from a girl aged 10 to 17 with cystic fibrosis. Specimen: blood. The nucleotides read TGTGCCACCAGCAGGGGGGCAGGGGACCCGCAGGGATCAGCTTTCTTT. Translated, it reads CATSRGAGDPQGSAFF. The CDR3 plus the reference TRBV15 and TRBJ1-1 genes for the other parts give the full variable domain: DAMVIQNPRYQVTQFGKPVTLSCSQTLNHNVMYWYQQKSSQAPKLLFHYYDKDFNNEADTPDNFQSRRPNTSFCFLDIRSPGLGDTAMYLCATSRGAGDPQGSAFFGQGTRLTVV.